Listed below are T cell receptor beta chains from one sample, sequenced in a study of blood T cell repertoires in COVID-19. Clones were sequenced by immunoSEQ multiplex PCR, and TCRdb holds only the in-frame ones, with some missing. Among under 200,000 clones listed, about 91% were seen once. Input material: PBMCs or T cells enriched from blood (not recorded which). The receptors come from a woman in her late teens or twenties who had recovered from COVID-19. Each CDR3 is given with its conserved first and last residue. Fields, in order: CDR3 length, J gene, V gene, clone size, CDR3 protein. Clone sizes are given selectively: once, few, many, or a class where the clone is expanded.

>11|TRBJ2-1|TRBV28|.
CASRQAGEQFF
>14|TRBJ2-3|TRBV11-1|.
CASSPDRSTDTQYF
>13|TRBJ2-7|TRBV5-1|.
CASSLGGQPEQYF
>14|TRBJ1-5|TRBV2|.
CASRTDRNHQPQHF
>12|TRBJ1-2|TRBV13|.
CASSLRVDGYTF
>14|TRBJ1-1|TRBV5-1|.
CASSPRDLAAEAFF
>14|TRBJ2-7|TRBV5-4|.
CASSLRGSEPLQYF
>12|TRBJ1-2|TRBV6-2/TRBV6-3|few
CASSYAGKGYTF
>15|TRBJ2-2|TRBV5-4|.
CASSLTGGRTGELFF
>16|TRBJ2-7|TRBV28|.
CASSPSLSGSPYEQYF
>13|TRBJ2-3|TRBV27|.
CASSGLAVDTQYF
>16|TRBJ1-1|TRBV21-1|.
CASSYRDRALNTEAFF
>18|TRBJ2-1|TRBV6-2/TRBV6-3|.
CASSLGTSGRRLDNEQFF
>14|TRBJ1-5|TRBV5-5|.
CASSSGQAHQPQHF
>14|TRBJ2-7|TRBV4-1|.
CASSLGTSGYEQYF
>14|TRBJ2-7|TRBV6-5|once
CASGWGQGAYEQYF
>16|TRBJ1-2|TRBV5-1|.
CASSSGTGGADYGYTF
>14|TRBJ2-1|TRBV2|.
CASSGWLADNEQFF
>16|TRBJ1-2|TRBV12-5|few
CASGRAWTGSNYGYTF
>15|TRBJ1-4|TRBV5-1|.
CASSPSGRANEKLFF
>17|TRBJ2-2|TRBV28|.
CASSFPGLAANTGELFF
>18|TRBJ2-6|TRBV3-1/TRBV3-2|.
CASSRYTLQSSGANVLTF
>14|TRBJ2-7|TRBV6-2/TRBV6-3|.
CASRPSGGNYEQYF
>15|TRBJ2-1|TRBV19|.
CASSIAPRAYNEQFF
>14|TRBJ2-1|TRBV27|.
CASSLMAAYNEQFF
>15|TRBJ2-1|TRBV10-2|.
CASRFTSGKGNEQFF
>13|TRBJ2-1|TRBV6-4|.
CASMGGKYNEQFF
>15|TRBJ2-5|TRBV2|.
CASSEVIAGQETQYF
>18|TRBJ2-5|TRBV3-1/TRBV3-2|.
CASSQVKLWWCGGETQYF
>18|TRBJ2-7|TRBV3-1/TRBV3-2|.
CASSRRDRITSGRDEQYF
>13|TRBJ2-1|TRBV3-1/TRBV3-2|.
CASSSRGGGEQFF
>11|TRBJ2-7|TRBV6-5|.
CAVAGLYEQYF
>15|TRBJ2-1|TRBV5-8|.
CASSWDRVPYNEQFF
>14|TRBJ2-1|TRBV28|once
CASSDRGPADEQFF
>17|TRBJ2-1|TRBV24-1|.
CATSDFGLAGVYNEQFF
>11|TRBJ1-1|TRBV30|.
CAGPGQPEAFF